The rows below give T cell receptor beta chains drawn from one sample of a study of Ad26.COV2.S vaccination and SARS-CoV-2 variants. The repertoire was sequenced with immunoSEQ multiplex PCR; TCRdb's copy has only in-frame clones and lacks some. The table lists roughly 510,000 clones, roughly nine tenths of them singletons. Material: peripheral blood, obtained in a trial of Ad26.COV2.S vaccine versus placebo. The source is a person between 18 and 59 years old who received the Ad26.COV2.S COVID-19 vaccine or a placebo. The CDR3 runs from the conserved cysteine through the conserved F or W. The D gene is left open where the match is weak. Not all rows give a size; the values are once, few, many and, for expanded clones, a class.

clone size: few
D gene: .
V gene: TRBV19
J gene: TRBJ2-6
CDR3 protein: CASRGVGIDSSGANVLTF
CDR3 DNA: TGTGCCAGTAGAGGGGTGGGGATCGATAGCTCTGGGGCCAACGTCCTGACTTTC

clone size: .
D gene: .
V gene: TRBV25-1
J gene: TRBJ1-5
CDR3 protein: CASSATGSNQPQHF
CDR3 DNA: TGTGCCAGCAGTGCCACGGGTAGCAATCAGCCCCAGCATTTT

clone size: .
D gene: .
V gene: TRBV29-1
J gene: TRBJ2-1
CDR3 protein: CSVAGAEQFF
CDR3 DNA: TGCAGCGTTGCGGGCGCGGAGCAGTTCTTC

clone size: .
D gene: .
V gene: TRBV6-5
J gene: TRBJ1-6
CDR3 protein: CASSYAVNSPLHF
CDR3 DNA: TGTGCCAGCAGTTACGCGGTTAATTCACCCCTCCACTTT

clone size: .
D gene: TRBD1
V gene: TRBV18
J gene: TRBJ1-5
CDR3 protein: CASSPGRIGTGPPQHF
CDR3 DNA: TGTGCCAGCTCACCGGGGAGGATCGGGACAGGCCCCCCTCAGCATTTT

clone size: .
D gene: .
V gene: TRBV27
J gene: TRBJ2-1
CDR3 protein: CASSYGSYNEQFF
CDR3 DNA: TGTGCCAGCAGTTACGGGAGCTACAATGAGCAGTTCTTC

clone size: .
D gene: .
V gene: TRBV4-2
J gene: TRBJ1-1
CDR3 protein: CASSQDLTGLAEAFF
CDR3 DNA: TGTGCCAGCAGCCAAGATCTCACAGGGCTTGCTGAAGCTTTCTTT

clone size: .
D gene: TRBD1
V gene: TRBV7-8
J gene: TRBJ1-2
CDR3 protein: CASSKRFRTGDGYTF
CDR3 DNA: TGTGCCAGCAGCAAACGTTTCAGGACAGGAGATGGCTACACCTTC

clone size: .
D gene: TRBD2
V gene: TRBV4-1
J gene: TRBJ2-1
CDR3 protein: CASSRGGLAGLGNEQFF
CDR3 DNA: TGCGCCAGCAGCCGTGGGGGACTAGCGGGATTAGGTAATGAGCAGTTCTTC

clone size: .
D gene: .
V gene: TRBV2
J gene: TRBJ2-1
CDR3 protein: CASSEALLIRRNEQFF
CDR3 DNA: TGTGCCAGCAGTGAAGCGCTTCTGATTAGACGCAATGAGCAGTTCTTC

clone size: .
D gene: .
V gene: TRBV9
J gene: TRBJ1-6
CDR3 protein: CASSGRPNSPLHF
CDR3 DNA: TGTGCCAGCAGCGGAAGGCCAAATTCACCCCTCCACTTT

clone size: .
D gene: .
V gene: TRBV3-1/TRBV3-2
J gene: TRBJ1-2
CDR3 protein: CASSQILLGSNYGYTF
CDR3 DNA: TGTGCCAGCAGCCAGATCCTTCTAGGTTCCAACTATGGCTACACCTTC

clone size: .
D gene: .
V gene: TRBV3-1/TRBV3-2
J gene: TRBJ2-3
CDR3 protein: CASSPGDPACTDTQYF
CDR3 DNA: TGTGCCAGCAGCCCCGGGGACCCCGCCTGCACAGATACGCAGTATTTT

clone size: .
D gene: .
V gene: TRBV15
J gene: TRBJ2-7
CDR3 protein: CATRVGNADSYEQYF
CDR3 DNA: TGTGCCACCAGGGTCGGGAACGCGGACTCCTACGAGCAGTACTTC

clone size: .
D gene: TRBD1
V gene: TRBV28
J gene: TRBJ1-4
CDR3 protein: CASSPTGRKEKLFF
CDR3 DNA: TGTGCCAGCAGTCCGACAGGGAGGAAAGAAAAACTGTTTTTT

clone size: once
D gene: .
V gene: TRBV6-5
J gene: TRBJ1-5
CDR3 protein: CASSSTRGPQHF
CDR3 DNA: TGTGCCAGCAGTTCGACACGGGGGCCCCAGCATTTT

clone size: .
D gene: .
V gene: TRBV18
J gene: TRBJ1-1
CDR3 protein: CASSRPGATEAFF
CDR3 DNA: TGTGCCAGCTCACGCCCAGGGGCCACTGAAGCTTTCTTT

clone size: .
D gene: TRBD1
V gene: TRBV5-4
J gene: TRBJ2-6
CDR3 protein: CASSPYRGRYGANVLTF
CDR3 DNA: TGTGCCAGCAGCCCCTACAGGGGGCGTTATGGGGCCAACGTCCTGACTTTC

clone size: .
D gene: TRBD2
V gene: TRBV13
J gene: TRBJ2-1
CDR3 protein: CASSKLLAGSQFF
CDR3 DNA: TGTGCCAGCAGCAAGCTCCTAGCGGGGTCCCAGTTCTTC

clone size: few
D gene: .
V gene: TRBV27
J gene: TRBJ2-7
CDR3 protein: CASSLGTSYEQYF
CDR3 DNA: TGTGCCAGCAGTTTAGGGACCTCCTACGAGCAGTACTTC

clone size: .
D gene: .
V gene: TRBV28
J gene: TRBJ2-4
CDR3 protein: CASSSGLQNIQYF
CDR3 DNA: TGTGCCAGCAGCTCGGGACTCCAAAACATTCAGTACTTC

clone size: once
D gene: TRBD2
V gene: TRBV4-3
J gene: TRBJ2-3
CDR3 protein: CASSQRPGLAPDTQYF
CDR3 DNA: TGCGCCAGCAGCCAAAGGCCGGGACTAGCACCAGATACGCAGTATTTT

clone size: few
D gene: .
V gene: TRBV10-3
J gene: TRBJ1-3
CDR3 protein: CAIKQWSGNTIYF
CDR3 DNA: TGTGCCATTAAGCAATGGTCTGGAAACACCATATATTTT

clone size: .
D gene: .
V gene: TRBV5-5
J gene: TRBJ1-2
CDR3 protein: CASSLFGPDSRYGYTF
CDR3 DNA: TGTGCCAGCAGCTTGTTCGGTCCTGACAGCCGCTATGGCTACACCTTC

clone size: many
D gene: TRBD1
V gene: TRBV19
J gene: TRBJ2-5
CDR3 protein: CASNSGLRGRQETQYF
CDR3 DNA: TGTGCCAGTAACTCCGGGTTGAGGGGGCGGCAAGAGACCCAGTACTTC

clone size: many
D gene: TRBD2
V gene: TRBV10-3
J gene: TRBJ2-7
CDR3 protein: CATQNPGLAGALSFEQYF
CDR3 DNA: TGTGCCACCCAAAACCCGGGACTAGCGGGGGCGTTGTCCTTCGAGCAGTACTTC

clone size: once
D gene: .
V gene: TRBV6-5
J gene: TRBJ2-3
CDR3 protein: CASSLLESAGGKQYF
CDR3 DNA: TGTGCCAGCAGTTTGTTGGAGTCGGCCGGAGGCAAGCAGTATTTT

clone size: .
D gene: .
V gene: TRBV7-3
J gene: TRBJ1-4
CDR3 protein: CASSCKWDGDNEKLFF
CDR3 DNA: TGTGCCAGCAGCTGTAAATGGGACGGAGATAATGAAAAACTGTTTTTT

clone size: .
D gene: TRBD1
V gene: TRBV6-5
J gene: TRBJ2-7
CDR3 protein: CASMDRSTGEQYF
CDR3 DNA: TGTGCCAGCATGGACAGGTCAACAGGAGAGCAGTACTTC

clone size: .
D gene: TRBD1
V gene: TRBV12-3/TRBV12-4
J gene: TRBJ1-5
CDR3 protein: CASSRDRVQPQHF
CDR3 DNA: TGTGCCAGCAGCCGCGACAGGGTTCAGCCCCAGCATTTT